A selection of T cell receptor beta chains follows, all from one sample in a study of blood T cell repertoires in COVID-19. The method was immunoSEQ multiplex PCR; TCRdb's version includes in-frame clones alone and lacks a portion of them. Of about 96,000 clones in the sample, roughly 90% are singletons; the top ten hold about 4.2%. The specimen was peripheral blood. The receptors come from a human donor with COVID-19, enrolled during active disease. The donor label of this sample is uncertain. Each CDR3 is given without its conserved first and last residue.

13	TRBJ1-2	TRBV9	ASSVGSGTLKGYT
13	TRBJ2-5	TRBV7-6	ASSSLKTGAETQY
12	TRBJ1-2	TRBV10-3	AISEPPGGYGYT
12	TRBJ1-4	TRBV13	ASSISGVTGKLF
12	TRBJ1-2	TRBV6-5	ASSSPIRGYGYT
13	TRBJ1-6	TRBV19	ASSRGQGANSPLH
12	TRBJ1-2	TRBV6-4	ASSDSAGMAGYT
12	TRBJ1-6	TRBV5-1	ASTLTGGNSPLH
11	TRBJ1-2	TRBV19	ASHLRVDYGYT
9	TRBJ2-3	TRBV20-1	SAPRTDTQY
14	TRBJ1-4	TRBV3-1/TRBV3-2	ASSQGVGTGNEKLF
12	TRBJ2-5	TRBV3-1/TRBV3-2	ASSQGGGAGTQY
12	TRBJ1-2	TRBV11-2	ASSSSTGLYGYT
12	TRBJ1-6	TRBV3-1/TRBV3-2	ASSADRGNSPLH
12	TRBJ1-3	TRBV30	AWLHGTIRNTIY
10	TRBJ2-7	TRBV12-3/TRBV12-4	ASSFQGFEQY
13	TRBJ2-2	TRBV11-3	ASSFLQGIGGELF
13	TRBJ2-7	TRBV4-2	ASSQDGDREYEQY
14	TRBJ2-7	TRBV28	ASTRLGDTGLDEQY
18	TRBJ1-3	TRBV11-3	ASSLDLGRGRPPEGNTIY
11	TRBJ1-1	TRBV2	ASQGREGVGAF
12	TRBJ1-2	TRBV27	ASSISGASSGYT
11	TRBJ2-7	TRBV10-3	AISEFYSYEQY
9	TRBJ2-3	TRBV9	ASSSASTQY
13	TRBJ2-3	TRBV10-3	AIRKLAGGTDTQY
12	TRBJ2-7	TRBV2	ASRGGSGSYEQY